The 23 T cell receptor beta chains below come from one sample, sequenced in a study of control samples from healthy donors and cancer patients. Data came from immunoSEQ multiplex PCR; TCRdb stores just in-frame clones and leaves some out. The sample includes approximately 120,000 clones, 90% of them seen just once. The sequenced material came from blood. The source of these receptors is a human donor in good health. The donor label of this sample is uncertain.

This clone was found a few times. CDR3 nucleotides: TGTGCCAGCAGTAGAGGGTTGGTTCGGCAGGGAGTAGCTACGCAGTATTTT. It translates to CASSRGLVRQGVATQYF. The rearrangement uses TRBV2 and TRBJ2-3; D possibly uses TRBD1 or TRBD2 (5 bases each). V lost 5 bases and J lost 8, with 26 bases in between. Germline CDR1 and CDR2: SNHLY and FYNNEI. CDR3 length: 17 residues.

The chain links TRBV2 to TRBJ1-5, with 8 nucleotides matching TRBD1. The CDR3 length is 13 residues. V was clipped by 5 bases and J by 7 bases; unmatched bases: 4. Germline V gene lookup returns CDR1 SNHLY and CDR2 FYNNEI. The CDR3 reads CASSWTGIQPQHF. The CDR3 coding sequence is TGTGCCAGCAGTTGGACAGGGATACAGCCCCAGCATTTT. Supplemented by reference TRBV2 and TRBJ1-5, the full variable domain reads EPEVTQTPSHQVTQMGQEVILRCVPISNHLYFYWYRQILGQKVEFLVSFYNNEISEKSEIFDDQFSVERPDGSNFTLKIRSTKLEDSAMYFCASSWTGIQPQHFGDGTRLSIL.

V usage is TRBV19 and J usage is TRBJ1-4; 7 bases map to TRBD1. Per the germline V gene, CDR1 is LNHDA and CDR2 is SQIVND (reference sequence). The CDR3 has 16 amino acids. Trimming took 5 bases from V and 6 from J; bases not matched to a gene: 12. The CDR3 DNA reads as TGTGCCAGTAGTGCGGGACAGACATCTCGGGATGAAAAACTGTTTTTT. Translation: CASSAGQTSRDEKLFF.

The J gene is TRBJ1-1, the V gene TRBV5-1, with 10 bases fitting TRBD1. This CDR3 is 15 amino acids long. The junction had 7 bases not matched to a gene; V was cut back by 0 bases and J by 8 bases. The germline gives CDR1 SGHRS, CDR2 YFSETQ. CDR3 sequence: CASSLGDRGWSEAFF. In nucleotides, the CDR3 is TGCGCCAGCAGCTTGGGGGACAGGGGATGGTCCGAAGCTTTCTTT.

The rearrangement joins TRBV6-5 to TRBJ1-2; D remains ambiguous. The germline gives CDR1 MNHEY, CDR2 SVGAGI. The V end was cut by 6 bases, the J end by 2 bases, with 4 bases between. The CDR3 consists of 11 residues. CDR3 sequence reads: CASRTNYGYTF. CDR3 DNA sequence: TGTGCCAGCAGGACAAACTATGGCTACACCTTC.

The V gene is TRBV25-1, the J gene TRBJ1-2; 10 bases agree with TRBD1. The CDR3 is 15 residues long. In germline, CDR1 is MGHDK, CDR2 SYGVNS. The trim removed 1 base at V and 7 bases at J, leaving 6 bases unmatched. This CDR3 is CASSELGQGMGGYTF. CDR3 nucleotides: TGTGCCAGCAGTGAATTGGGACAGGGGATGGGTGGCTACACCTTC.

The rearrangement joins TRBV19 to TRBJ1-5; D is uncertain. Germline V gene lookup returns CDR1 LNHDA and CDR2 SQIVND (reference sequence). V was pared by 1 base and J by 15 bases, with 22 bases between. The CDR3 is made up of 15 amino acids. As DNA, the CDR3 is TGTGCCAGTAGTATAGCGGTGGGCCAAGGGCATAAAACGCATTTT. Its translation is CASSIAVGQGHKTHF.

The rearrangement links TRBV14 to TRBJ2-1; no clear D gene. Trimming removed 4 bases from V and 2 bases from J, with 9 bases in between. From germline, CDR1 is SGHDN and CDR2 FVKESK. This CDR3 is built from 14 residues. The CDR3 region is CASSPPPPYNEQFF. The CDR3 bases are TGTGCCAGCAGCCCCCCTCCCCCCTACAATGAGCAGTTCTTC.

The chain recombines TRBV14 with TRBJ1-4; D is unclear. Per the germline V gene, CDR1 is SGHDN and CDR2 is FVKESK. Trimming stripped 3 bases from V and 5 bases from J, with 16 bases between. The CDR3 is 16 residues long. CDR3 amino acids: CASSHVEGLKNEKLFF. CDR3 bases: TGTGCCAGCAGCCATGTCGAGGGCTTAAAGAATGAAAAACTGTTTTTT. Drawing the rest from reference TRBV14 and TRBJ1-4, the complete variable domain is EAGVTQFPSHSVIEKGQTVTLRCDPISGHDNLYWYRRVMGKEIKFLLHFVKESKQDESGMPNNRFLAERTGGTYSTLKVQPAELEDSGVYFCASSHVEGLKNEKLFFGSGTQLSVL.

The chain carries TRBV13 and TRBJ2-5; 9 nucleotides match TRBD1. V gave up 4 bases and J gave up 5 bases; unmatched junction bases: 8. CDR3 length equals 15 residues. The germline gives CDR1 PRHDT, CDR2 FYEKMQ (reference sequence). Written as DNA, the CDR3 is TGTGCCAGCAGCTCGGGGACAGGGAGGATGGAGACCCAGTACTTC. Its protein is CASSSGTGRMETQYF.

The rearrangement uses TRBV19 and TRBJ2-3; 8 bases are shared with TRBD2. The CDR3 spans 15 residues. V lost 4 bases and J lost 2; bases outside the gene matches: 5. CDR1 is LNHDA and CDR2 is SQIVND in the germline V gene (reference sequence). CDR3 in amino acids: CASSTISGNTDTQYF. CDR3 bases: TGTGCCAGTAGTACGATTAGCGGGAACACAGATACGCAGTATTTT.

This rearrangement joins TRBV30 to TRBJ2-7; perhaps TRBD2 as D (6 bases). Trimming cost V 0 bases and J 4 bases, with 7 bases left between them. Germline V lookup: CDR1 GTSNPN, CDR2 SVGIG (reference sequence). This CDR3 region has 12 residues. The CDR3 is CAWSVRGYEQYF. DNA of the CDR3: TGTGCCTGGAGTGTACGGGGGTACGAGCAGTACTTC.

The CDR3 DNA reads TGTGCCAGCAGTTTGGGGACAGGGTCAGGCACCTTC. Translating gives CASSLGTGSGTF. V is TRBV12-3 or TRBV12-4 and J is TRBJ1-2; TRBD1 aligns across 9 bases. Trimming took 3 bases from V and 13 from J; bases not matched to a gene: 6. The CDR3 is 12 amino acids.

This chain joins TRBV4-2 and TRBJ1-2, with D hard to call. Germline CDR1 reads LGHNA; CDR2 reads YNFKEQ. This CDR3 has 14 residues. Trimming left V 0 bases short and J 8 bases short, with 13 bases between. DNA of the CDR3: TGTGCCAGCAGCCAAGATCTTAGCGTCGGGGGCTACACCTTC. Translating gives CASSQDLSVGGYTF.

The V gene is TRBV24-1, the J gene TRBJ1-4; D uncertain. Germline CDR1 KGHDR, CDR2 SFDVKD. The V and J ends lost 4 bases and 7 bases respectively, with 18 bases between them. The CDR3 loop spans 16 amino acids. CDR3: CATSDAGGAATEKLFF. The CDR3 DNA is TGTGCCACCAGTGACGCGGGAGGTGCAGCAACTGAAAAACTGTTTTTT.

The chain is built from TRBV6-6 and TRBJ1-6, with D possibly TRBD1 on 5 matching bases. V dropped 9 bases and J dropped 2 bases, with 17 bases sitting between them. Germline V gene lookup returns CDR1 MNHNY and CDR2 SVGAGI (reference sequence). The CDR3 is 16 amino acids. CDR3 sequence reads: CASLASGGTYNSPLHF. CDR3 bases: TGTGCCAGTCTTGCCTCGGGGGGGACCTATAATTCACCCCTCCACTTT.

V and J are TRBV6-5 and TRBJ2-6; D not resolved. Germline CDR1 MNHEY, CDR2 SVGAGI. The V end lost 0 bases, the J end lost 0 bases, and 6 bases lay between the germline ends. The CDR3 is 16 residues long. CDR3 bases: TGTGCCAGCAGTTACTCTTGGGGCTCTGGGGCCAACGTCCTGACTTTC. Its protein product is CASSYSWGSGANVLTF.

CDR3 loop: CASSSCGGGPNEQFF. The DNA for the CDR3 is TGTGCCAGCAGCTCCTGCGGGGGGGGCCCCAATGAGCAGTTCTTC. This rearrangement joins TRBV7-3 to TRBJ2-1; 9 positions match TRBD2. With 4 bases clipped from V and 6 bases from J, the junction kept 7 bases outside the gene matches. Per germline, CDR1 SGHTA and CDR2 FQGTGA. The CDR3 has 15 amino acids. Together with reference TRBV7-3 and TRBJ2-1, the CDR3 gives the full variable domain: GAGVSQTPSNKVTEKGKYVELRCDPISGHTALYWYRQSLGQGPEFLIYFQGTGAADDSGLPNDRFFAVRPEGSVSTLKIQRTERGDSAVYLCASSSCGGGPNEQFFGPGTRLTVL.

The chain recombines TRBV24-1 with TRBJ2-1; 7 nucleotides line up with TRBD1. V gave up 3 bases and J gave up 6 bases; unmatched junction bases: 4. The V gene's germline CDR1 is KGHDR and CDR2 SFDVKD. The CDR3 sequence is 14 residues long. CDR3 bases: TGTGCCACCAGTGATCCCGACAGGGCCAATGAGCAGTTCTTC. Its translation is CATSDPDRANEQFF.

V gene TRBV4-3 combines with J gene TRBJ2-3; TRBD2 is a possible D gene (5 bases). This CDR3 has 17 amino acids. Germline V gene sequence: CDR1 LGHNA, CDR2 YSLEER. Trimming left V 3 bases short and J 3 bases short, with 19 bases between. The CDR3 spells CASSQQMRRRTTDTQYF. For the CDR3, the DNA is TGCGCCAGCAGCCAGCAAATGAGACGGAGGACGACAGATACGCAGTATTTT.

This sequence joins TRBV27 and TRBJ1-4, with D maybe TRBD1 (5 bases). The CDR3 length is 14 residues. From germline, CDR1 is MNHEY and CDR2 SMNVEV (reference sequence). V dropped 7 bases and J dropped 0 bases, with 9 bases sitting between them. The CDR3 nucleotides read TGTGCCAGCAAAGGGGCTACAACTAATGAAAAACTGTTTTTT. Its protein product is CASKGATTNEKLFF.

The chain joins TRBV18 to TRBJ1-4; possible D gene TRBD1, 5 bases. The CDR3 runs 16 residues. In germline, CDR1 is KGHSH, CDR2 LQKENI. V was pared by 2 bases and J by 7 bases, with 17 bases between. The CDR3 DNA sequence: TGTGCCAGCTCACCAGTGCCAGGGTCGGACGGTGAAAAACTGTTTTTT. Residues: CASSPVPGSDGEKLFF.

This clone occurred once. The J gene is TRBJ2-3, the V gene TRBV5-6; 8 bases map to TRBD2. V lost 0 bases, J lost 3 bases, and 6 bases stayed unmatched. CDR3 length equals 16 residues. CDR1 and CDR2 from the germline V gene are SGHDT and YYEEEE. The CDR3 nucleotides are TGTGCCAGCAGCTTGGCTTGGCGGGGGGCGACAGATACGCAGTATTTT. Its protein product is CASSLAWRGATDTQYF.